This TCR beta chain was observed in a study of blood T cells in healthy people across ages. In terms of origin and age, donors were healthy Caucasian individuals from Russia aged 6 to 90. The J segment lost 7 bases and the V segment lost 6 bases, leaving 10 bases of the junction unmatched. The CDR3 spans 14 residues. In germline, CDR1 is SGHRS, CDR2 YFSETQ. The second PCR ran about 6 to 11 cycles with a sample-barcoded 5' primer and J-beta primers. TCRdb reprocessed the 5' RACE reads with MiXCR, giving one entry per CDR3 protein. The sample records 600,000 to 800,000 distinct CDR3 sequences, around 20% being singletons.

The J gene is TRBJ2-3, the V gene TRBV5-1, with 8 bases identical to TRBD1. Sequencing used blood. The TCR was taken from a man aged 65-85 years in good health. The CDR3 DNA sequence: TGCGCCAGCACCGATGGGACAGGTAGTTATACGCAGTATTTT. Its protein product is CASTDGTGSYTQYF.